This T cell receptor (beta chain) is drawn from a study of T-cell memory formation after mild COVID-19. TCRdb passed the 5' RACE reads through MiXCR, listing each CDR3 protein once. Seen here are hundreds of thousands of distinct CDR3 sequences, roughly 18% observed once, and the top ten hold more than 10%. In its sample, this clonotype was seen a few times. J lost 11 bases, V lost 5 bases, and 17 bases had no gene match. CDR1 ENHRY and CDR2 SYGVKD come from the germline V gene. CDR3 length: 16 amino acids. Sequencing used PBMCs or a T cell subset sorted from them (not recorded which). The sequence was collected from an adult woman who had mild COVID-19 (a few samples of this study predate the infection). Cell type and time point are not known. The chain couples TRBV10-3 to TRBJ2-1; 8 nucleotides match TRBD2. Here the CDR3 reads CAISFEESGGRGKQFF. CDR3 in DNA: TGTGCCATCAGTTTCGAAGAGAGCGGGGGCCGGGGTAAGCAGTTCTTC.